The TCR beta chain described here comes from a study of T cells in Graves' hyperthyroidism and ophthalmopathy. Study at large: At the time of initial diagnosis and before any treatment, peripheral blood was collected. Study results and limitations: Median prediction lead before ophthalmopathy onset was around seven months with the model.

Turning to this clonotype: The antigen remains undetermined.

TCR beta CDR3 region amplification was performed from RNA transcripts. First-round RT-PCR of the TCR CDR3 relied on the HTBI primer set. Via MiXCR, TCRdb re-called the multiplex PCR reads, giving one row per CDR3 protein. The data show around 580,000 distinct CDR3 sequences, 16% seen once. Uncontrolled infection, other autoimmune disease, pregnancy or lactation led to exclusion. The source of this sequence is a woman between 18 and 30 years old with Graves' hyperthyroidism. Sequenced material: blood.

The DNA of the CDR3 is TGTGCCAGCAGCTCTGAGGATGAAAAACTGTTTTTT. The encoded protein is CASSSEDEKLFF. The J gene is TRBJ1-4, the V gene TRBV6-2 or TRBV6-3; D gene uncertain. This CDR3 spans 12 amino acids. V lost 6 bases and J lost 6, with 8 bases in between. Germline V gives CDR1 MNHEY, CDR2 SVGEGT.